Listed here are 10 T cell receptor beta chains from one sample, sequenced in a study of blood T cells in healthy people across ages (dated by TCRdb to 2015 to 2017). Libraries were built with 5' RACE. The sequencer listed for this sample is Illumina HiSeq 2500. The second PCR ran for roughly 6 to 11 cycles and used a J-beta primer mix along with a sample-barcoded 5' primer. TCRdb reworked the public reads: Q25 trimming with fastp, MiXCR clone assembly, productive beta chains retained. For every CDR3 protein sequence, its rows merge into one entry that carries the most common genes and DNA. Present in this sample are 1.5 million or so distinct CDR3 sequences, less than 45% of which were seen just once. The ten largest account for 4% of the sample. Specimen: blood. The receptors originated from a woman under 30 in good health.

The sample holds a few counts of this clonotype. This chain connects TRBV11-2 to TRBJ2-7; TRBD2 might be the D (5 bases). The germline gives CDR1 SGHAT, CDR2 FQNNGV. Trimming removed 5 bases at V and 1 base at J, with 12 bases between. The CDR3 is 14 amino acids. The CDR3 loop is CASSAGRISYEQYF. CDR3 in DNA: TGTGCCAGCAGCGCGGGCAGGATTTCCTACGAGCAGTACTTC.

This clonotype was recorded a few times. The chain recombines TRBV7-2 with TRBJ1-1; D may be TRBD1 (6 bases). The CDR3 has 14 residues. V shed 2 bases and J shed 3 bases, with 10 bases lying between them. The germline CDR1 and CDR2 sequences are SGHTA and FQGNSA. Here the CDR3 reads CASSLRGRDTEAFF. Written as DNA, the CDR3 is TGTGCCAGCAGCTTACGGGGGCGGGACACTGAAGCTTTCTTT.

This clonotype was seen only a few times. V is TRBV20-1 and J is TRBJ1-1; the D is unclear. V dropped 0 bases and J dropped 4 bases, with 12 bases sitting between them. Looked up from germline, CDR1 is DFQATT and CDR2 is SNEGSKA (reference sequence). This CDR3 region has 14 residues. The CDR3 reads CSAREGSATTEAFF. CDR3 DNA: TGCAGTGCTAGAGAGGGCAGCGCAACCACTGAAGCTTTCTTT.

The rearrangement joins TRBV12-5 to TRBJ2-3, with a tentative D call TRBD2 (5 bases). Looked up from germline, CDR1 is LGHNT and CDR2 is FRNRAP. CDR3 length: 12 residues. The ends were cut back, 1 base at V and 14 bases at J, with 13 bases in the middle. The DNA for the CDR3 is TGTGCTAGTGGTTTGGGCATCTCGGGGTTGTATTTT. It specifies CASGLGISGLYF.

The chain recombines TRBV4-1 with TRBJ1-2, with D uncertain. Trimming stripped 1 base from V and 1 base from J, with 7 bases between. Germline-derived CDR1 and CDR2 are MGHRA and YSYEKL. This CDR3 has 14 amino acids. As DNA, the CDR3 is TGCGCCAGCAGCCAAGGGGAGATTAACTATGGCTACACCTTC. Translated, it gives CASSQGEINYGYTF.

The genes are TRBV7-9 and TRBJ1-1; D unclear. V was cut by 2 bases and J by 6 bases, with 10 bases left in between. Germline V lookup: CDR1 SEHNR, CDR2 FQNEAQ (reference sequence). This CDR3 has 13 amino acids. CDR3 sequence: CASSLPGEAEAFF. Written as DNA, the CDR3 is TGTGCCAGCAGCTTACCAGGAGAGGCTGAAGCTTTCTTT.

The rearrangement links TRBV7-8 to TRBJ2-3, with D maybe TRBD1 (5 bases). Trimming took off 5 bases at V and 4 bases at J, with 13 bases between the two ends. Germline V gene sequence: CDR1 SGHVS, CDR2 FQNEAQ. This CDR3 comprises 14 residues. CDR3 residues: CASSGARVPDTQYF. The CDR3 nucleotides are TGTGCCAGCAGCGGCGCCAGGGTCCCAGATACGCAGTATTTT.

This clonotype was counted between two and nine times. This chain uses TRBV6-2 or TRBV6-3 with TRBJ2-7, with 9 bases that match TRBD2. Germline V gives CDR1 MNHEY, CDR2 SVGEGT. The CDR3 is 14 residues long. The ends lost 5 bases at V and 5 bases at J; junction bases unmatched: 7. The CDR3 spells CASSISGRRHEQYF. As DNA, the CDR3 is TGTGCCAGCAGTATTAGCGGGAGACGCCACGAGCAGTACTTC.

V and J are TRBV19 and TRBJ2-4; possible D gene TRBD2, 5 bases. The tail of the sequence fits TRBJ2-7 better, so the J call may be wrong. The CDR3 runs to 14 residues. The germline CDR1 and CDR2 sequences are LNHDA and SQIVND (reference sequence). CDR3: CASSIGGSFYEQYF. In DNA, the CDR3 is TGTGCCAGTAGTATCGGTGGGAGTTTTTACGAGCAGTACTTC.

The chain combines TRBV11-2 with TRBJ2-1; perhaps TRBD1 as D (5 bases). Deletions cut 2 bases from V and 7 bases from J, with 12 bases between. CDR1 is SGHAT, CDR2 FQNNGV, per germline. This CDR3 contains 14 residues. CDR3 protein: CASSLQGASNEQFF. CDR3 nucleotide sequence: TGTGCCAGCAGCTTACAAGGGGCATCAAATGAGCAGTTCTTC.